The following is a T cell receptor beta chain sequence with its context. As yet, its antigen is unknown. Profiled with immunoSEQ multiplex PCR; TCRdb holds only in-frame clones, not every one. The sample lists 53,000 or so clones, more than 90% occurring once. This sample is drawn from a study of chemoradiotherapy in HPV16-positive cancers. Study-level background: Candidate HPV-specific clones and shared TCR motifs came from two HPV16-positive patients.

Findings of the study overall: Functional assays defining HPV-specific T cells used only a couple of HPV16-positive patients. Non-HPV-specific T cells did not expand in tumors during treatment, whereas candidate HPV-specific clones and E7-related motifs did. Better recurrence-free survival went with HPV-responsive T-cell expansion in HPV16-positive patients.

The germline CDR1 and CDR2 sequences are SGHTS and YDEGEE. Losses at the gene ends were 2 bases for V and 4 bases for J; bases not matched to a gene: 11. The CDR3 contains 17 residues. The V gene is TRBV5-8, the J gene TRBJ2-4; TRBD2 aligns across 8 bases. Sequencing was performed on blood, taken from a patient who underwent chemoradiotherapy. The source of this sequence is a human donor with HPV-associated anogenital cancer. This chain's CDR3 is CASSLKVGAGEKNIQYF. The CDR3 region has the DNA TGTGCCAGCAGCTTAAAAGTGGGAGCGGGGGAAAAAAACATTCAGTACTTC.